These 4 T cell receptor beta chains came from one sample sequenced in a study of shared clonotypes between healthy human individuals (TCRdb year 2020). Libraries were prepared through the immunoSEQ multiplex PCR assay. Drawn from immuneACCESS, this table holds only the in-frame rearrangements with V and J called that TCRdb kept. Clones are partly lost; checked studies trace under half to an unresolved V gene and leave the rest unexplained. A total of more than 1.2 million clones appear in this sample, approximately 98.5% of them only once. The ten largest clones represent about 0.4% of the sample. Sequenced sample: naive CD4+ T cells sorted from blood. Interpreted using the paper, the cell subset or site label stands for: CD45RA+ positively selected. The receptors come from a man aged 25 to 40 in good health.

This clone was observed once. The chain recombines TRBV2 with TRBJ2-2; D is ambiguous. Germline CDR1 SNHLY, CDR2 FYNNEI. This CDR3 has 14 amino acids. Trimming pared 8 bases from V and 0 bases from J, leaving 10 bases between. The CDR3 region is CASQTPANTGELFF. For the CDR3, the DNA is TGTGCCAGCCAAACCCCTGCGAACACCGGGGAGCTGTTTTTT.

The CDR3 DNA reads TGTGCCAGCAGGAAGCAGTCCGGGGAGCTGTTTTTT. Translated: CASRKQSGELFF. This chain joins TRBV2 and TRBJ2-2; the D is unclear. The CDR3 is made up of 12 amino acids. The germline V and J ends were trimmed by 6 bases and 6 bases, with 8 bases remaining between them. Germline values: CDR1 SNHLY, CDR2 FYNNEI.

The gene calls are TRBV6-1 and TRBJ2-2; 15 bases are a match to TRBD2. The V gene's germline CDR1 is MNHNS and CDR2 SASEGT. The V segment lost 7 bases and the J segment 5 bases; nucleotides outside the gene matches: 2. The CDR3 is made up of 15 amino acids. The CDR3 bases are TGTGCCAGCAACGGACTAGCGGGAGGGACCGGGGAGCTGTTTTTT. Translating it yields CASNGLAGGTGELFF.

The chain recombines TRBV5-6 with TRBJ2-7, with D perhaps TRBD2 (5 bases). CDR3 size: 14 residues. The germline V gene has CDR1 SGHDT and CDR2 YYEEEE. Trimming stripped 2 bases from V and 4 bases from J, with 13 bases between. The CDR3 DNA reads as TGTGCCAGCAGCTTTTTGACCGGGAAGTACGAGCAGTACTTC. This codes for CASSFLTGKYEQYF.